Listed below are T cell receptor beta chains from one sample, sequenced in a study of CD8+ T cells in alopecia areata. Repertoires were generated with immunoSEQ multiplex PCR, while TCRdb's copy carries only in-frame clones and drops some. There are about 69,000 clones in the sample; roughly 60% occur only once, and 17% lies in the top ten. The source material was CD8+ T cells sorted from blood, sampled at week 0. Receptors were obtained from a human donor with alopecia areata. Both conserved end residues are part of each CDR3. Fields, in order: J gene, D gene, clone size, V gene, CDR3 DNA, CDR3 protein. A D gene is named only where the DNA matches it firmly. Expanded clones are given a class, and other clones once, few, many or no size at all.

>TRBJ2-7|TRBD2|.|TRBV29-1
TGCAGCGTTGGCCCGGCGGGGGGAGGCTACGAGCAGTACTTC
CSVGPAGGGYEQYF
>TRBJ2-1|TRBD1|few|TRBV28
TGTGCCAGCAGTTTATCAGTCGCGACAGGGGTCTACAATGAGCAGTTCTTC
CASSLSVATGVYNEQFF
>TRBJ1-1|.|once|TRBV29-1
TGCAGCGCCCCACAGGGGAACACTGAAGCTTTCTTT
CSAPQGNTEAFF
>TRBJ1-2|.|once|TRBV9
TGTGCCAGCAGCGGACAACAGGATCAAGAGGACTATGGCTACACCTTC
CASSGQQDQEDYGYTF
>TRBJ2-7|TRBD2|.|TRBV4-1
TGCGCCAGCAGCCCTGCCGGAGCTAGCGGGAAATACGAGCAGTACTTC
CASSPAGASGKYEQYF
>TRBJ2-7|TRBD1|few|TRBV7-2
TGTGCCAGCAGCTTAGCGTGGGACAGGGGAGTCGCCGAGCAGTACTTC
CASSLAWDRGVAEQYF
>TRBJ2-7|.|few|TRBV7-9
TGTGCCAGCAGCGACGTTAGCCACGAGCAGTACTTC
CASSDVSHEQYF
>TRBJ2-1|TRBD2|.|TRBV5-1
TGCGCCAGCACCTCGGGGCGGGAGAACAATGAGCAGTTCTTC
CASTSGRENNEQFF
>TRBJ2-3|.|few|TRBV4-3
TGCGCCAGCAGCCAGGCTCTAAGGGGGGGGCAGGCCCCTTACCAGTATTTT
CASSQALRGGQAPYQYF
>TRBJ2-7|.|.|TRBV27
TGTGCCAGCAGTTTAGTGGGACCCAAATCCTACGAGCAGTACTTC
CASSLVGPKSYEQYF
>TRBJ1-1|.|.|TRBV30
TGTGCCTGGAGTGTACTGAACGGAAGAACGCTGATGAACACTGAAGCTTTCTTT
CAWSVLNGRTLMNTEAFF
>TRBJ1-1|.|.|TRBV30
TGTGCCTGGAGTCTCGTAGGGGTGATGTACACTGAAGCTTTCTTT
CAWSLVGVMYTEAFF
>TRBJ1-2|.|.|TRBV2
TGTGCCAGCAGTGAAGTGCCGAACTATGGCTACACCTTC
CASSEVPNYGYTF
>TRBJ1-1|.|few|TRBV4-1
TGCGCCAGCAGCCCACAGGGTACCACTGAAGCTTTCTTT
CASSPQGTTEAFF